This TCR beta chain was sequenced during a study of T cell responses to AZD1222 COVID-19 vaccine (dated by TCRdb to about 2021). Notes on the research overall: Because spike-specific TCR depth and breadth did not differ between the two schedules, AZD1222 recipients who got a second dose at roughly 4 weeks were pooled with those who got a second dose at roughly 12 weeks. Enrollment into the trials was organized by age into subgroups of 18-55, 56-69 and 70-plus years, and those subgroups contained roughly 160, 29 and 62 TCR-sequenced participants, respectively. TCR sequencing was performed for 230 to 250 trial participants, of whom about 200 were given two doses of AZD1222 and approximately 25 were given two doses of MenACWY control vaccine.

Spanning cysteine to phenylalanine, the CDR3 consists of 13 amino acids. Only the CDR3 portion is preserved as DNA: 39 bases, with reading frame beginning at the first base. CDR1 is given as SGHNT and CDR2 as YENEEA, both from the germline V gene. V is shortened by 6 bases, J by 0 bases, and the region joining them spans 8 bases. The time point label of this sample denotes: baseline before first vaccination. Vaccinee samples came from UK trials COV001 and COV002, including a single-blind randomized controlled phase 2/3 trial of AZD1222 (ChAdOx1 nCoV-19) in healthy adults. Trial participant PBMC samples were collected at day 0 and day 28 after the second dose for TCRbeta chain sequencing. The investigation overall reported the following: Because no day 14 peak-response samples were available, the repertoires could be characterized only after the peak T cell response. The whole spike protein was spanned by vaccine-associated CD4 TCRs, and dominant responses were seen in regions 160-218 and 743-854. In the small 56-69-year group, the increase in depth fell short of significance, most likely because of low power. Most participants were white British and females outnumbered males, and the authors suggested that clonal diversity may have been underestimated. Conclusions about previously exposed vaccinees were limited because only a handful of AZD1222 recipients were SARS-CoV-2 seropositive at baseline. Spike-specific TCR breadth and depth rose significantly after two AZD1222 doses compared with day 0 and with MenACWY recipients. Epitopes outside the regions mutated in the B.1.351 and B.1.1.7 variants were reportedly recognized by nearly half of the unique spike-specific TCRs.

As concerns this clone: No cognate antigen has been identified for it. No base-level quality is on record; no much larger clone is a single base apart.

The CDR3 regions of human TCRbeta chains were analyzed by immunosequencing. On the study's bioinformatics: TCRs in the repertoires were matched against a reference library of SARS-CoV-2-specific TCRs that had been generated with the MIRA antigen-specificity platform. Breadth was defined as the fraction of unique TCRs that were SARS-CoV-2-associated. Depth was defined as the fraction of total T cells that were SARS-CoV-2-associated. Using the MIRA data, each spike-specific TCR was assigned both to the spike region to which the TCR was reactive and to a CD4 or CD8 class. Log10-transformed breadth and depth values were compared by one-way ANOVA with Sidak's multiple comparisons tests. Here the immuneACCESS table is served through TCRdb, limited to in-frame sequences with V and J called. Missing clones are a known gap in these copies; in checked studies unresolved V genes cover under half, and the rest lacks a known reason. D and trimming come from the DNA, and the V and J calls and clone size come from that table. Across this sample there are 100,000 to 150,000 clones, with more than 90% seen only once. The ten largest clones take up 1.5% to 2% of the sample.

The sample in question was peripheral blood, obtained on day 0 of AZD1222 vaccination. Recombination linked TRBV11-3 to TRBJ1-1; a confident D gene designation cannot be given. This sequence originates from an adult in good health. The sequenced DNA is TGTGCCAGCAGTATAAGAATGAACACTGAAGCTTTCTTT. It is translated as CASSIRMNTEAFF. This CDR3, with the reference TRBV11-3 and TRBJ1-1 proteins standing in past its ends, gives the full variable domain EAGVVQSPRYKIIEKKQPVAFWCNPISGHNTLYWYLQNLGQGPELLIRYENEEAVDDSQLPKDRFSAERLKGVDSTLKIQPAELGDSAVYLCASSIRMNTEAFFGQGTRLTVV.